This T cell receptor beta chain originates from a study of T cell responses to AZD1222 COVID-19 vaccine. Points from the study as a whole: Increases in Spike-specific TCR breadth and depth were seen after two AZD1222 doses. Donors were largely white British and mainly female; clonal diversity was possibly underestimated.

Concerning this clone itself: Its antigen is unknown.

Using immunoSEQ multiplex PCR, the repertoire was profiled, and TCRdb retains in-frame clones only, with some absent. Seen here are approximately 77,000 clones, 70% to 90% observed once, and the top ten hold 3.4%. Whether given at about 4 or about 12 weeks, second doses were pooled. The material sequenced was peripheral blood, taken 28 days after the second AZD1222 dose. This TCR was sampled from an adult who received the AZD1222 COVID-19 vaccine.

Here the CDR3 reads CASGSRGQGTDTQYF. DNA of the CDR3: TGTGCTAGTGGTTCCAGGGGGCAAGGCACAGATACGCAGTATTTT. The V call is TRBV12-5, the J call TRBJ2-3; 8 bases agree with TRBD1. Germline loops: CDR1 LGHNT, CDR2 FRNRAP. After removal of 4 bases from V and 1 base from J, the junction contained 4 bases not matched to a gene. This CDR3 is built from 15 residues.